Each of the 32 T cell receptor beta chains below was sequenced from the same sample in a study of blood T cell repertoires in COVID-19. Measured with immunoSEQ multiplex PCR; TCRdb has only the in-frame clones, and not every one. The table lists roughly 250,000 clones, about 87% of them singletons, with 4% in the top ten. The source material was peripheral blood. These receptors were taken from a man in his 60s who had recovered from COVID-19.

The rearrangement uses TRBV27 and TRBJ2-7, with TRBD1 matching over 8 bases. This CDR3 is 14 amino acids long. Losses at the gene ends were 7 bases for V and 2 bases for J; bases not matched to a gene: 7. The germline V gene encodes CDR1 MNHEY and CDR2 SMNVEV (reference sequence). CDR3 sequence reads: CASTPGTGAYEQYF. Written as DNA, the CDR3 is TGTGCCAGCACCCCAGGGACAGGAGCCTACGAGCAGTACTTC.

The chain links TRBV4-1 to TRBJ2-5, with a possible D match to TRBD2 (6 bases). V lost 4 bases and J lost 4, with 22 bases in between. CDR1 MGHRA and CDR2 YSYEKL come from the germline V gene. The CDR3 loop spans 17 amino acids. CDR3 sequence: CASSREGVEGSGETQYF. The CDR3, as DNA: TGCGCCAGCAGCCGGGAAGGGGTGGAGGGATCCGGAGAGACCCAGTACTTC.

The CDR3 reads CAISPGQGNPYGYTF. CDR3 in DNA: TGTGCCATCAGTCCGGGACAGGGGAACCCTTATGGCTACACCTTC. This chain links TRBV10-3 with TRBJ1-2, with 10 bases fitting TRBD1. The V segment lost 5 bases and the J segment 5 bases; nucleotides outside the gene matches: 8. The germline CDR1 and CDR2 sequences are ENHRY and SYGVKD. The CDR3 totals 15 residues.

The V call is TRBV7-9, the J call TRBJ2-3; 7 bases line up with TRBD2. In germline, CDR1 is SEHNR, CDR2 FQNEAQ (reference sequence). Unmatched junction bases numbered 7, after V lost 4 bases and J lost 0 bases. The CDR3 spans 16 residues. The CDR3 DNA is TGTGCCAGCAGCTCCCGGGGGGTTTCTAGCACAGATACGCAGTATTTT. Residues: CASSSRGVSSTDTQYF.

The rearrangement links TRBV2 to TRBJ2-7; TRBD1 might be the D (7 bases). The CDR3 extends over 14 amino acids. Trimming left V 6 bases short and J 6 bases short, with 18 bases between. The germline V gene encodes CDR1 SNHLY and CDR2 FYNNEI. The CDR3 sequence: CASRLTGTGREQYF. The CDR3 region has the DNA TGTGCCAGCAGGCTGACAGGGACTGGCCGCGAGCAGTACTTC.

The chain combines TRBV7-2 with TRBJ2-3, with D possibly TRBD1 on 6 matching bases. The CDR3 totals 14 residues. Germline CDR1 reads SGHTA; CDR2 reads FQGNSA. The V gene lost 5 bases and the J gene lost 5 bases, with 14 bases spanning the gap. The CDR3 loop reads CASSNRQVRDTQYF. CDR3 nucleotide sequence: TGTGCCAGCAGCAACAGACAGGTTCGAGATACGCAGTATTTT.

The chain couples TRBV5-8 to TRBJ2-3; TRBD1 is a possible D gene (5 bases). The CDR3 covers 15 residues. Germline loops: CDR1 SGHTS, CDR2 YDEGEE. Trimming took 6 bases from V and 4 from J, leaving 18 bases between them. The DNA for the CDR3 is TGTGCCAGCAACCTGGCGCAGGGTGGGGCAGATACGCAGTATTTT. It specifies CASNLAQGGADTQYF.

V gene TRBV18 combines with J gene TRBJ1-1; TRBD1 matches 10 bases. Per germline, CDR1 KGHSH and CDR2 LQKENI. V was pared by 9 bases and J by 5 bases, with 18 bases of the junction left unmatched. The CDR3 totals 17 residues. This chain's CDR3 is CASYNGTGVKGMTEAFF. The DNA for the CDR3 is TGTGCCAGTTACAACGGGACAGGGGTTAAGGGGATGACTGAAGCTTTCTTT. The full variable domain, its missing parts supplied by reference TRBV18 and TRBJ1-1, is NAGVMQNPRHLVRRRGQEARLRCSPMKGHSHVYWYRQLPEEGLKFMVYLQKENIIDESGMPKERFSAEFPKEGPSILRIQQVVRGDSAAYFCASYNGTGVKGMTEAFFGQGTRLTVV.

This chain uses TRBV30 with TRBJ2-1; no definite D call. CDR1 GTSNPN and CDR2 SVGIG come from the germline V gene (reference sequence). Trimming stripped 1 base from V and 0 bases from J, with 10 bases between. This CDR3 contains 15 residues. The CDR3 loop is CAWSATLSSYNEQFF. CDR3 DNA sequence: TGTGCCTGGAGTGCTACCTTGAGCTCCTACAATGAGCAGTTCTTC.

This clone was detected only a few times. The chain combines TRBV7-8 with TRBJ1-1; D is ambiguous. The CDR3 contains 13 residues. V lost 1 base, J lost 3 bases, and 6 bases lay in between. CDR1 is SGHVS, CDR2 FQNEAQ, per germline. The CDR3 sequence is CASSLGGDTEAFF. CDR3 sequence (DNA): TGTGCCAGCAGCTTAGGGGGAGACACTGAAGCTTTCTTT.

The V gene is TRBV7-2, the J gene TRBJ2-7; D unclear. Germline V gene lookup returns CDR1 SGHTA and CDR2 FQGNSA. V lost 1 base, J lost 2 bases, and 9 bases lay in between. The CDR3 is 14 amino acids. CDR3 nucleotides: TGTGCCAGCAGCTTAGAACCGACTCCCTACGAGCAGTACTTC. Amino acid sequence: CASSLEPTPYEQYF.

The chain employs TRBV7-2 and TRBJ2-7; D perhaps matches TRBD1 (6 bases). Germline V lookup: CDR1 SGHTA, CDR2 FQGNSA. Trimming stripped 2 bases from V and 2 bases from J, with 10 bases between. CDR3 length: 14 residues. CDR3 amino acids: CASSLFGTTYEQYF. The DNA for the CDR3 is TGTGCCAGCAGCTTATTCGGGACAACCTACGAGCAGTACTTC.

The rearrangement uses TRBV7-8 and TRBJ1-1; D unresolved. Trimming took 5 bases from V and 1 from J, leaving 8 bases between them. The CDR3 extends over 13 amino acids. Germline CDR1 reads SGHVS; CDR2 reads FQNEAQ. CDR3 residues: CASSPRGNTEAFF. The DNA of the CDR3 is TGTGCCAGCAGCCCCCGAGGGAACACTGAAGCTTTCTTT.

This clone has more than one count but fewer than ten. The chain recombines TRBV4-2 with TRBJ1-1; D possibly corresponds to TRBD1 (6 bases). CDR3 length equals 16 residues. The V gene lost 2 bases and the J gene lost 1 base, with 14 bases spanning the gap. Germline V CDR1 and CDR2: LGHNA, YNFKEQ. This chain's CDR3 is CASSQLPDRKNTEAFF. CDR3 nucleotides: TGTGCCAGCAGCCAACTCCCGGACAGAAAGAACACTGAAGCTTTCTTT.

The chain combines TRBV7-8 with TRBJ2-7; 9 nucleotides align to TRBD1. The CDR3 has 13 amino acids. Germline V CDR1 and CDR2: SGHVS, FQNEAQ. The trim removed 1 base at V and 7 bases at J, leaving 2 bases unmatched. The CDR3 DNA is TGTGCCAGCAGCTTAGACAGGGGGCAAGAGCAGTACTTC. As protein: CASSLDRGQEQYF.

The V gene is TRBV18, the J gene TRBJ1-4, with D possibly being TRBD1 (5 bases). The CDR3 length is 15 residues. Germline V gives CDR1 KGHSH, CDR2 LQKENI. V was clipped by 6 bases and J by 3 bases, with 14 bases between them. The CDR3 bases are TGTGCCAGCTCCCAGGGCCCCGCTGCTAATGAAAAACTGTTTTTT. Amino acid sequence: CASSQGPAANEKLFF.

This chain links TRBV7-9 with TRBJ2-7, with 7 nucleotides matching TRBD1. Looked up from germline, CDR1 is SEHNR and CDR2 is FQNEAQ (reference sequence). The CDR3 runs to 13 residues. Trimming removed 4 bases from V and 7 bases from J; junction bases left unmatched: 7. Here the CDR3 DNA reads TGTGCCAGCAGCTCGGGACAGCTACCTGAGCAGTACTTC. This translates into CASSSGQLPEQYF. Based on the CDR3 plus reference TRBV7-9 and TRBJ2-7, the full variable domain is DTGVSQNPRHKITKRGQNVTFRCDPISEHNRLYWYRQTLGQGPEFLTYFQNEAQLEKSRLLSDRFSAERPKGSFSTLEIQRTEQGDSAMYLCASSSGQLPEQYFGPGTRLTVT.

The V and J genes are TRBV7-2 and TRBJ2-4; D ambiguous. The CDR3 has 14 residues. Trimming removed 5 bases at V and 0 bases at J, with 8 bases between. Germline-derived CDR1 and CDR2 are SGHTA and FQGNSA. CDR3 region: CASSRILAKNIQYF. The CDR3 coding sequence is TGTGCCAGCAGCCGTATTTTAGCCAAAAACATTCAGTACTTC.

The chain uses TRBV19 and TRBJ2-3; TRBD1 matches 9 bases. The CDR3 consists of 15 residues. Trimming took 3 bases from V and 4 from J; bases not matched to a gene: 5. Germline loops: CDR1 LNHDA, CDR2 SQIVND (reference sequence). CDR3 sequence: CASSIGQGMADTQYF. The CDR3 bases are TGTGCCAGTAGTATCGGACAGGGGATGGCAGATACGCAGTATTTT. The full variable domain, its missing parts supplied by reference TRBV19 and TRBJ2-3, is DGGITQSPKYLFRKEGQNVTLSCEQNLNHDAMYWYRQDPGQGLRLIYYSQIVNDFQKGDIAEGYSVSREKKESFPLTVTSAQKNPTAFYLCASSIGQGMADTQYFGPGTRLTVL.

This chain links TRBV2 with TRBJ2-7, with 12 bases aligning to TRBD1. The germline gives CDR1 SNHLY, CDR2 FYNNEI. The CDR3 contains 14 residues. V trimming: 6 bases; J trimming: 7 bases; junction bases outside the gene matches: 7. The CDR3 DNA sequence: TGTGCCAGCAGGGCGGGACAGGGGGCGCGGGAGCAGTACTTC. This sequence encodes CASRAGQGAREQYF.

The CDR3 sequence: CASSYGGYTEAFF. The CDR3 region has the DNA TGTGCCAGCAGTTACGGGGGGTACACTGAAGCTTTCTTT. This chain joins TRBV6-2 or TRBV6-3 and TRBJ1-1; D may be TRBD1 (5 bases). The CDR3 extends over 13 amino acids. Trimming stripped 2 bases from V and 3 bases from J, with 7 bases between. The germline V gene has CDR1 MNHEY and CDR2 SVGEGT.

The chain couples TRBV9 to TRBJ2-1; TRBD2 aligns across 14 bases. Trimming at V came to 2 bases and at J to 0 bases, leaving 1 base not matched to a gene. The germline V gene encodes CDR1 SGDLS and CDR2 YYNGEE. This CDR3 comprises 17 residues. This chain's CDR3 is CASSVGTSGGSYNEQFF. The CDR3, as DNA: TGTGCCAGCAGCGTTGGGACTAGCGGGGGCTCCTACAATGAGCAGTTCTTC. The entire variable domain, with the rest obtained from reference TRBV9 and TRBJ2-1, is as follows: DSGVTQTPKHLITATGQRVTLRCSPRSGDLSVYWYQQSLDQGLQFLIQYYNGEERAKGNILERFSAQQFPDLHSELNLSSLELGDSALYFCASSVGTSGGSYNEQFFGPGTRLTVL.

The gene calls are TRBV10-2 and TRBJ1-1, with D perhaps TRBD1 (6 bases). The germline V gene encodes CDR1 WSHSY and CDR2 SAAADI. Trimming took off 2 bases at V and 1 base at J, with 11 bases between the two ends. CDR3 length: 15 amino acids. Here the CDR3 reads CASSEIGQRNTEAFF. Written as DNA, the CDR3 is TGCGCCAGCAGTGAGATAGGACAGAGGAACACTGAAGCTTTCTTT.

The CDR3 sequence: CASSALGQRGGELFF. The DNA of the CDR3 is TGCGCCAGCAGCGCCCTGGGACAGAGGGGCGGGGAGCTGTTTTTT. The chain couples TRBV5-1 to TRBJ2-2; 7 bases match TRBD1. V dropped 4 bases and J dropped 7; count of bases not matched to a gene: 10. From germline, CDR1 is SGHRS and CDR2 YFSETQ. The CDR3 length is 15 residues. Complete variable domain (other parts from reference TRBV5-1 and TRBJ2-2): KAGVTQTPRYLIKTRGQQVTLSCSPISGHRSVSWYQQTPGQGLQFLFEYFSETQRNKGNFPGRFSGRQFSNSRSEMNVSTLELGDSALYLCASSALGQRGGELFFGEGSRLTVL.

The V and J genes are TRBV13 and TRBJ1-3; a weak D match, TRBD1 (5 bases). Between the trimmed V and J ends, which lost 2 bases and 1 base, there was a span of 12 bases. Germline CDR1 and CDR2: PRHDT and FYEKMQ (reference sequence). There are 16 residues in the CDR3. CDR3 sequence: CASSLLQGRSGNTIYF. The CDR3 nucleotides read TGTGCCAGCAGCTTATTGCAGGGAAGGTCTGGAAACACCATATATTTT.

The chain links TRBV4-1 to TRBJ2-3; 9 nucleotides match TRBD2. The germline gives CDR1 MGHRA, CDR2 YSYEKL. J lost 1 base, V lost 6 bases, and 5 bases had no gene match. CDR3 length equals 15 residues. The CDR3 DNA reads as TGCGCCAGCAGTGTCATAGCGGGGGGCACAGATACGCAGTATTTT. It specifies CASSVIAGGTDTQYF.

The chain has TRBV7-3 and TRBJ2-2; 7 bases fit TRBD2. The junction had 7 bases not matched to a gene; V was cut back by 5 bases and J by 1 base. This CDR3 region has 16 residues. Germline assignment: CDR1 SGHTA and CDR2 FQGTGA. CDR3 sequence reads: CASSPGGSGNTGELFF. CDR3 coding DNA: TGTGCCAGCAGCCCGGGAGGTTCAGGGAACACCGGGGAGCTGTTTTTT.

The chain recombines TRBV5-6 with TRBJ2-3; 7 positions agree with TRBD2. Germline V gives CDR1 SGHDT, CDR2 YYEEEE. Losses at the gene ends were 4 bases for V and 2 bases for J; bases not matched to a gene: 7. The CDR3 consists of 15 residues. The CDR3 is CASSPGLGPTDTQYF. Here the CDR3 DNA reads TGTGCCAGCAGCCCCGGACTAGGTCCCACAGATACGCAGTATTTT.

The V gene is TRBV2, the J gene TRBJ2-2; TRBD1 might be the D (5 bases). Trimming took 4 bases from V and 0 from J, leaving 9 bases between them. In germline, CDR1 is SNHLY, CDR2 FYNNEI. This CDR3 spans 15 amino acids. The CDR3 DNA reads as TGTGCCAGCAGTGTTCGCAGGGCGAACACCGGGGAGCTGTTTTTT. It yields the protein CASSVRRANTGELFF.

As concerns this clone: Compared with germline, one end of the junction differs, possibly owing to a read error. In DNA, the CDR3 is TGCGCCAGCAGCTTGGCCGGAGCAGAATGGATCTTC. Protein sequence: CASSLAGAEWIF. The chain joins TRBV5-1 to TRBJ2-1; unclear D gene. The germline gives CDR1 SGHRS, CDR2 YFSETQ. CDR3 length equals 12 residues.

There are a few counts of this clone. The chain joins TRBV5-1 to TRBJ1-2, with 8 bases lining up with TRBD1. The V gene's germline CDR1 is SGHRS and CDR2 YFSETQ. The CDR3 runs 15 residues. V shed 3 bases and J 4 bases; nucleotides not matched to a gene: 8. The CDR3 loop reads CASSSPQGAGYGYTF. The CDR3 coding sequence is TGCGCCAGCAGCTCACCCCAGGGGGCCGGCTATGGCTACACCTTC.

J is TRBJ2-1 and V is TRBV12-3 or TRBV12-4; TRBD1 matches 7 bases. With 6 bases clipped from V and 8 bases from J, the junction kept 7 bases outside the gene matches. This CDR3 is 13 amino acids long. The CDR3, as DNA: TGTGCCAGCAGCACCAAGACAGGGCATGAGCAGTTCTTC. As protein: CASSTKTGHEQFF.